This passage covers 18 T cell receptor beta chains from one sample sequenced in a study of tumor-infiltrating lymphocytes in primary liver carcinoma. Unsorted whole blood supplied the RNA, and germline DNA was extracted too. Starting material of 500 ng total RNA yielded TCR beta cDNA via a constant-region primer. Slightly modified ARM-PCR with three nested multiplex PCR rounds yielded TCR beta libraries. TRBV1-TRBV30 forward and Cbeta reverse primers drove the first two roughly 10-cycle rounds. TCRdb called the multiplex PCR reads again in MiXCR, with one record for every CDR3 protein. Seen here are 180,000 or so distinct CDR3 sequences, about 60% observed once, and the top ten hold 72%. The sample taken for sequencing was peripheral blood. These receptors all come from a man aged 35 to 55 with primary liver carcinoma and hepatitis B virus infection.

About this clonotype itself: A read error may account for a junction end that differs from germline. The rearrangement uses TRBV10-3 and TRBJ2-7; 12 bases map to TRBD2. Germline V gene sequence: CDR1 ENHRY, CDR2 SYGVKD. The CDR3 extends over 15 amino acids. The CDR3 DNA is TGTGCCACCTTCTGGGCTAGCGGGAGGGCCAACGAGCATTACTTC. Encoded protein: CATFWASGRANEHYF.

With regard to this clonotype: Lacking the conserved final phenylalanine or tryptophan, this CDR3 likely reflects a read error. This chain joins TRBV11-2 and TRBJ2-4, with 9 bases that match TRBD2. The V gene's germline CDR1 is SGHAT and CDR2 FQNNGV. This CDR3 comprises 16 residues. The CDR3 reads CAISFLAGVAKNIQYS. The CDR3 DNA reads as TGTGCCATCAGCTTTTTAGCGGGGGTAGCCAAAAACATTCAGTACTCC.

This clonotype occurred many times. V and J are TRBV13 and TRBJ2-1, with 8 bases matching TRBD2. This CDR3 is 12 amino acids long. The V segment lost 5 bases and the J segment 12 bases; nucleotides outside the gene matches: 6. Germline assignment: CDR1 PRHDT and CDR2 FYEKMQ (reference sequence). The CDR3 region has the DNA TGTGCCAGCAGCCATACTAGCGGCGGGCAGTTCTTC. Amino acid sequence: CASSHTSGGQFF.

This clonotype has a handful of counts. The chain joins TRBV14 to TRBJ2-7; TRBD2 is a possible D gene (5 bases). Germline V CDR1 and CDR2: SGHDN, FVKESK. The CDR3 runs 12 residues. Trimming left V 4 bases short and J 6 bases short, with 10 bases between. Here the CDR3 DNA reads TGTGCCAGCAGCCTGGACTCTACCGAGCAGTACTTC. This encodes CASSLDSTEQYF.

The chain uses TRBV30 and TRBJ1-4, with D perhaps matching TRBD1 (5 bases). Trimming stripped 2 bases from V and 5 bases from J, with 12 bases between. The CDR3 sequence is 14 residues long. Germline values: CDR1 GTSNPN, CDR2 SVGIG (reference sequence). The CDR3 loop reads CAWSLLGQNEKLFF. The CDR3 DNA is TGTGCCTGGAGTTTATTGGGGCAGAATGAAAAACTGTTTTTT.

This clonotype has only one observation. A read error is possible here, since a much larger clone lies one base away. CDR3 loop: CSVERGNDQFF. For the CDR3, the DNA is TGCAGCGTTGAAAGGGGGAATGATCAGTTCTTC. The V and J genes are TRBV29-1 and TRBJ2-1; D may be TRBD1 (6 bases). From germline, CDR1 is SQVTM and CDR2 ANQGSEA. The CDR3 extends over 11 amino acids.

This clonotype turned up a few times. The CDR3 DNA reads as TGCAGCGCTTGGACAGGGGGTGGCACTGAAGCTTTCTTT. Its translation is CSAWTGGGTEAFF. This sequence joins TRBV29-1 and TRBJ1-1; 10 nucleotides align to TRBD1. V shed 7 bases and J 4 bases; nucleotides not matched to a gene: 6. Per germline, CDR1 SQVTM and CDR2 ANQGSEA. The CDR3 is 13 amino acids.

Turning to this clonotype: The germline gene is not matched at one end of the junction; a read error may be the cause. This chain joins TRBV29-1 and TRBJ2-7, with 8 bases lining up with TRBD2. The CDR3 extends over 13 amino acids. Per the germline V gene, CDR1 is SQVTM and CDR2 is ANQGSEA. Here the CDR3 reads CSVLGTRNYEQNF. The CDR3 DNA is TGCAGCGTTCTCGGGACTAGGAACTACGAGCAGAACTTC.

The CDR3 sequence is CASSNLTGVYEQYF. CDR3 DNA sequence: TGTGCCAGCAGTAACCTAACGGGAGTGTACGAGCAGTACTTC. This rearrangement joins TRBV6-1 to TRBJ2-7; tentatively, D is TRBD2 (6 bases). This CDR3 is built from 14 residues. V was pared by 5 bases and J by 4 bases, with 15 bases between. Germline V gives CDR1 MNHNS, CDR2 SASEGT.

This clonotype was picked up a small number of times. The CDR3 DNA reads as TGTGCCAGCTGTGACAGGGGGAACTATGGCTACACCTTC. This sequence encodes CASCDRGNYGYTF. This chain connects TRBV6-5 to TRBJ1-2; 9 nucleotides align to TRBD1. Germline V gene lookup returns CDR1 MNHEY and CDR2 SVGAGI. Trimming at V came to 8 bases and at J to 2 bases, leaving 3 bases not matched to a gene. The CDR3 has 13 amino acids.

On this clonotype: No conserved phenylalanine or tryptophan is present at the end of the CDR3, so a read error is the likely explanation. The chain joins TRBV29-1 to TRBJ2-5; a weak D match, TRBD1 (6 bases). The CDR3 runs to 14 residues. The V gene lost 5 bases and the J gene lost 4 bases, with 17 bases spanning the gap. Germline V gene lookup returns CDR1 SQVTM and CDR2 ANQGSEA. CDR3 region: CSVLVNAGVETQYI. As DNA, the CDR3 is TGCAGCGTTCTTGTTAACGCAGGGGTAGAGACCCAGTACATT.

The rearrangement uses TRBV12-3 or TRBV12-4 and TRBJ1-5; TRBD1 matches 9 bases. CDR3 length: 15 residues. The V and J ends lost 5 bases and 10 bases, in that order; junction bases with no gene match: 12. DNA for the CDR3: TGTGCCAGCAGTCCCCCCGGGACAGGGAATTGCCCCCAGCATTTT. Translating gives CASSPPGTGNCPQHF.

This rearrangement joins TRBV12-3 or TRBV12-4 to TRBJ2-2; D gene ambiguous. CDR3 length: 13 amino acids. V was trimmed by 5 bases and J by 2 bases, leaving 6 bases between them. CDR3 bases: TGTGCCAGCAGTCTCCGTAACACCGGGGAGCTGTTTTTT. Protein sequence: CASSLRNTGELFF.

Points on this clonotype: No conserved phenylalanine or tryptophan ends this CDR3, so it is likely a read error. This chain connects TRBV7-9 to TRBJ1-6; D might be TRBD1 (5 bases). V lost 5 bases to trimming and J lost 6 bases, with 11 bases between them. The CDR3 is 14 residues long. The germline V gene has CDR1 SEHNR and CDR2 FQNEAQ (reference sequence). The CDR3 DNA reads TGTGCCAGCAGCATTCGGGACGGTAATTCACCCCTCCACGTT. Its translation: CASSIRDGNSPLHV.

This clonotype occurred many times. The rearrangement joins TRBV4-1 to TRBJ1-4; D is unclear. CDR1 MGHRA and CDR2 YSYEKL come from the germline V gene. V lost 4 bases and J 7 bases, leaving 13 bases between the germline ends. The CDR3 totals 14 residues. CDR3 sequence reads: CASSPRLRGEKLFF. CDR3 nucleotide sequence: TGCGCCAGCAGCCCTCGACTGAGAGGTGAAAAACTGTTTTTT.

The CDR3 sequence is CASSLDLAGTDSQQYF. CDR3 nucleotide sequence: TGCGCCAGCAGCTTGGATCTAGCGGGGACAGATTCACAGCAGTACTTC. J is TRBJ2-7 and V is TRBV5-1, with 9 positions matching TRBD2. The V segment lost 0 bases and the J segment 8 bases; nucleotides outside the gene matches: 12. From germline, CDR1 is SGHRS and CDR2 YFSETQ. The CDR3 length is 16 residues. Using reference TRBV5-1 and TRBJ2-7 for the parts outside the CDR3, the full variable domain is KAGVTQTPRYLIKTRGQQVTLSCSPISGHRSVSWYQQTPGQGLQFLFEYFSETQRNKGNFPGRFSGRQFSNSRSEMNVSTLELGDSALYLCASSLDLAGTDSQQYFGPGTRLTVT.

Points on this clonotype: The CDR3 carries no conserved terminal phenylalanine or tryptophan, so it likely arises from a read error. This chain connects TRBV5-4 to TRBJ2-2; 8 bases line up with TRBD1. V lost 7 bases, J lost 5 bases, and 13 bases stayed unmatched. The CDR3 has 16 residues. Germline-derived CDR1 and CDR2 are SGHNT and YYREEE (reference sequence). The CDR3: CASQLEIRGRTGELFY. CDR3 DNA sequence: TGTGCCAGCCAGCTTGAAATCAGGGGGCGGACCGGGGAGCTGTTTTAT.

In the case of this clonotype: One junction end does not reproduce the germline sequence, and a read error may be involved. The V gene is TRBV29-1, the J gene TRBJ2-3; D is ambiguous. There are 13 residues in the CDR3. Germline V CDR1 and CDR2: SQVTM, ANQGSEA. The CDR3 region is CNVDFRGTDTQYF. CDR3 DNA: TGCAACGTTGACTTCCGGGGCACAGATACGCAGTATTTT.